This TCR beta chain was profiled in a study of beta chain features in type 1 diabetes. The V end lost 2 bases, the J end lost 5 bases, and 18 bases lay between the germline ends. The V gene's germline CDR1 is GTSNPN and CDR2 SVGIG (reference sequence). The CDR3 covers 15 residues. Sequencing targeted expressed TCRB transcripts, as all isolated RNA had been reverse transcribed. Generated by immunoSEQ multiplex PCR, the TCRdb table keeps only in-frame clones and is missing some. The table has under 450,000 clones, roughly 13% seen once; the top ten hold roughly 0.038%. The chain carries TRBV30 and TRBJ1-2, with D tentatively TRBD1 (5 bases). Sequenced input: naive CD4+ T cells from blood. This receptor was obtained from a man under 40 in good health. The CDR3 spells CAWSSGPGDRYGYTF. Written as DNA, the CDR3 is TGTGCCTGGAGTTCCGGCCCGGGGGATAGGTATGGCTACACCTTC.